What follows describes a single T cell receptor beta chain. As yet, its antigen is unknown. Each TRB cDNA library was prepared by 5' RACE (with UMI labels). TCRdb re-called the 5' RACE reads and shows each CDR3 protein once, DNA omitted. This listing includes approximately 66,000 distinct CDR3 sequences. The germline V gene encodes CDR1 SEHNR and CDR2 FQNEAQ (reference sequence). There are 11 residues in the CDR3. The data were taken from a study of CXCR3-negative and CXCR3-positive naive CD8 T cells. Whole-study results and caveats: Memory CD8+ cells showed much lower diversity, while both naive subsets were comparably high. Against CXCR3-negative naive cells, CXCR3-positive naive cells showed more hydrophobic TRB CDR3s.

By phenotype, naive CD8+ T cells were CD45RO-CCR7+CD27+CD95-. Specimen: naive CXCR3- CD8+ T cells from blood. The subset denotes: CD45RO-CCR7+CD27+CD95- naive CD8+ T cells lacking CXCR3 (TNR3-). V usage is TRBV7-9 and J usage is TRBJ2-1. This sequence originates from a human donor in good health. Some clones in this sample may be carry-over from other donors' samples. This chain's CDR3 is CASRSGIEQFF.